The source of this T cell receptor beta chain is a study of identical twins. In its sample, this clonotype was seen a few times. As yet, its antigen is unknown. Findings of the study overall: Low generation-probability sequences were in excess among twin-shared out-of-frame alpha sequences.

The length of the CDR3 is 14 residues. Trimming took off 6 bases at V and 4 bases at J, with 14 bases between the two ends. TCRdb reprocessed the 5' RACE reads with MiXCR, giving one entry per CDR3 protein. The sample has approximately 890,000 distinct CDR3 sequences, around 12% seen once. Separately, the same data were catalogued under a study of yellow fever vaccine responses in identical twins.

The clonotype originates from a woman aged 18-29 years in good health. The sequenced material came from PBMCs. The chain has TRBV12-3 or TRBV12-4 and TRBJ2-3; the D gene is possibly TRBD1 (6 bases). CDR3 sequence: CASRQGGSADTQYF. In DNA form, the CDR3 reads TGTGCCAGCAGGCAAGGGGGTAGTGCAGATACGCAGTATTTT.